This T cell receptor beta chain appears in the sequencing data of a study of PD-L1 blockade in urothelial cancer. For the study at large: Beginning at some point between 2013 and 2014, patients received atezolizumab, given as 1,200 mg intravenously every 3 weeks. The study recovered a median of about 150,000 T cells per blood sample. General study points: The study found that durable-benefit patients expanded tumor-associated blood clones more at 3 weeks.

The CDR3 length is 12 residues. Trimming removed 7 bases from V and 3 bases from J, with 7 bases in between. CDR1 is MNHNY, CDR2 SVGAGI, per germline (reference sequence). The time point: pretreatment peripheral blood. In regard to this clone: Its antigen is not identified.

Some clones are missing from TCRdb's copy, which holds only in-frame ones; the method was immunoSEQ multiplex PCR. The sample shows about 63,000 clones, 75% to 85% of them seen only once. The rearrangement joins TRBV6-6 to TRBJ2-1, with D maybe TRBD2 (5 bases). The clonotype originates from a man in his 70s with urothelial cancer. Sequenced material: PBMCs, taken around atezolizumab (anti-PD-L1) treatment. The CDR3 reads CASTGDYNEQFF. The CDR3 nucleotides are TGTGCCAGCACCGGGGACTACAATGAGCAGTTCTTC.